This passage covers 26 T cell receptor beta chains from one sample sequenced in a study of shared clonotypes between healthy human individuals. Sequencing was performed with immunoSEQ multiplex PCR; in TCRdb, only in-frame clones are kept and a portion is missing. The sample consists of over a million clones, roughly 80% of them appearing once. Material for sequencing was memory CD4+ T cells sorted from blood. Subset here: CD45RA-negative fraction. The origin of the receptors is a man aged 18 to 29 in good health.

The chain recombines TRBV5-5 with TRBJ1-2; unclear D gene. V was pared by 2 bases and J by 4 bases, with 12 bases between. The CDR3 length is 14 residues. The germline CDR1 and CDR2 sequences are SGHKS and YYEKEE (reference sequence). The CDR3 bases are TGTGCCAGCAGCTTTCTGGTTGGGAGCTATGGCTACACCTTC. Its protein is CASSFLVGSYGYTF.

This chain links TRBV18 with TRBJ2-2; D might be TRBD2 (5 bases). Deletions cut 3 bases from V and 3 bases from J, with 8 bases between. The CDR3 covers 14 residues. The germline V gene has CDR1 KGHSH and CDR2 LQKENI. CDR3 region: CASSPRVDTGELFF. Here the CDR3 DNA reads TGTGCCAGCTCACCGAGGGTAGACACCGGGGAGCTGTTTTTT.

This clone was seen a single time. The genes are TRBV2 and TRBJ2-1; 10 nucleotides agree with TRBD2. V gave up 7 bases and J gave up 0 bases; unmatched junction bases: 6. Per germline, CDR1 SNHLY and CDR2 FYNNEI. CDR3 length equals 16 residues. In nucleotides, the CDR3 is TGTGCCAGCAATCTAGCGGGGGTCCTCTCCTACAATGAGCAGTTCTTC. It is translated as CASNLAGVLSYNEQFF.

This sequence joins TRBV5-1 and TRBJ2-7; D might be TRBD1 (6 bases). Germline lookup yields CDR1 SGHRS and CDR2 YFSETQ. The CDR3 contains 14 residues. V was pared by 4 bases and J by 3 bases, with 14 bases between. CDR3 in DNA: TGCGCCAGCAGCCCATGGGACACGGGCTACGAGCAGTACTTC. Its protein is CASSPWDTGYEQYF.

The rearrangement joins TRBV6-9 to TRBJ1-3; D unresolved. The CDR3 is made up of 17 amino acids. CDR1 and CDR2 (germline): MNHGY, SVAAGI. V was clipped by 2 bases and J by 2 bases, with 16 bases between them. In nucleotides, the CDR3 is TGTGCCAGCAGTTATGGGGTATTGGTCTTAGCTGGAAACACCATATATTTT. Its translation is CASSYGVLVLAGNTIYF.

This clone was counted many times. This sample also contains other DNA sequences that code for the same CDR3. The rearrangement links TRBV7-9 to TRBJ1-1; D remains ambiguous. V lost 5 bases and J lost 0, with 7 bases in between. The CDR3 has 13 amino acids. In germline, CDR1 is SEHNR, CDR2 FQNEAQ (reference sequence). In nucleotides, the CDR3 is TGTGCCAGCAGCCCTAATATGAACACTGAAGCTTTCTTT. As protein: CASSPNMNTEAFF. Filled out from reference TRBV7-9 and TRBJ1-1, the complete variable domain reads DTGVSQNPRHKITKRGQNVTFRCDPISEHNRLYWYRQTLGQGPEFLTYFQNEAQLEKSRLLSDRFSAERPKGSFSTLEIQRTEQGDSAMYLCASSPNMNTEAFFGQGTRLTVV.

This clone was seen a single time. The gene calls are TRBV10-3 and TRBJ1-5; TRBD1 matches at 8 bases. This CDR3 is built from 13 residues. Germline trimming cut 10 bases from V and 3 bases from J; bases unmatched to any gene: 5. Germline loops: CDR1 ENHRY, CDR2 SYGVKD. CDR3 sequence (DNA): TGTGCCACCGCGACAGGGGACAATCAGCCCCAGCATTTT. Translation gives CATATGDNQPQHF.

The chain has TRBV5-1 and TRBJ1-3, with a possible D match to TRBD1 (6 bases). V dropped 2 bases and J dropped 0 bases, with 12 bases sitting between them. This CDR3 comprises 16 residues. Germline V gives CDR1 SGHRS, CDR2 YFSETQ. The CDR3 nucleotides are TGCGCCAGCAGCTTAGACGGACAGTACTCTGGAAACACCATATATTTT. This codes for CASSLDGQYSGNTIYF.

This clone was observed many times. V is TRBV28 and J is TRBJ1-1; D unclear. Germline-derived CDR1 and CDR2 are MDHEN and SYDVKM. Trimming left V 8 bases short and J 0 bases short, with 13 bases between. The CDR3 has 14 amino acids. The CDR3 nucleotides read TGTGCCAGCGAGGCGACGAAAGTGAACACTGAAGCTTTCTTT. Its translation is CASEATKVNTEAFF.

This chain connects TRBV5-4 to TRBJ2-1; 8 nucleotides line up with TRBD2. Germline CDR1 reads SGHNT; CDR2 reads YYREEE (reference sequence). The CDR3 is 16 residues long. V lost 4 bases and J lost 2; bases outside the gene matches: 8. CDR3 sequence: CASSQSAGGPYNEQFF. For the CDR3, the DNA is TGTGCCAGCAGCCAGTCTGCGGGGGGTCCCTACAATGAGCAGTTCTTC.

Here the CDR3 DNA reads TGTGCCAGCAGCCAAGAACTGGGGCTGGGGTCACCCCTCCACTTT. Translating it yields CASSQELGLGSPLHF. This sequence joins TRBV14 and TRBJ1-6, with TRBD1 as a possible D gene (5 bases). CDR1 is SGHDN, CDR2 FVKESK, per germline. V dropped 0 bases and J dropped 10 bases, with 13 bases sitting between them. This CDR3 has 15 residues.

The chain uses TRBV19 and TRBJ1-2, with 7 bases identical to TRBD1. The CDR3 covers 15 residues. The V gene end was trimmed by 2 bases and the J gene end by 5 bases; junction bases not matched to a gene: 8. Germline V gives CDR1 LNHDA, CDR2 SQIVND (reference sequence). The CDR3 spells CASSIQPGQSYGYTF. The CDR3 DNA sequence: TGTGCCAGTAGTATACAACCGGGACAGAGTTATGGCTACACCTTC.

As concerns this clone: A read error is possible here, since a much larger clone lies one base away. This sample also contains other DNA sequences that code for the same CDR3. The chain couples TRBV2 to TRBJ1-5; 10 bases map to TRBD1. Germline CDR1 SNHLY, CDR2 FYNNEI. V lost 6 bases to trimming and J lost 4 bases; unmatched junction nucleotides: 3. The CDR3 spans 14 residues. The CDR3 nucleotides read TGTGCCAGCAGCGCGGGACAGGGGAATCAGCCCCAGCATTTT. As protein: CASSAGQGNQPQHF.

The CDR3 reads CASSPGLVSYEQYF. CDR3 coding DNA: TGTGCCAGCAGCCCTGGACTAGTGTCCTACGAGCAGTACTTC. The chain couples TRBV7-2 to TRBJ2-7; 7 nucleotides line up with TRBD2. With 5 bases clipped from V and 1 base from J, the junction kept 5 bases outside the gene matches. This CDR3 is 14 amino acids long. Germline V CDR1 and CDR2: SGHTA, FQGNSA.

The CDR3 reads CASTMAGPTGELFF. Here the CDR3 DNA reads TGTGCCAGCACCATGGCGGGACCTACCGGGGAGCTGTTTTTT. V usage is TRBV25-1 and J usage is TRBJ2-2; tentatively, D is TRBD2 (6 bases). This CDR3 comprises 14 residues. Germline loops: CDR1 MGHDK, CDR2 SYGVNS. The V and J ends lost 7 bases and 5 bases respectively, with 14 bases between them.

This chain uses TRBV7-2 with TRBJ2-7, with unresolved D. Germline CDR1 and CDR2: SGHTA and FQGNSA. CDR3 length: 15 amino acids. V was cut by 1 base and J by 1 base, with 11 bases left in between. Written as DNA, the CDR3 is TGTGCCAGCAGCTTAGATGGGAAAGGGTCCTACGAGCAGTACTTC. It yields the protein CASSLDGKGSYEQYF.

This clone was recorded only once. The gene calls are TRBV19 and TRBJ1-4; D gene unclear. Germline values: CDR1 LNHDA, CDR2 SQIVND (reference sequence). Trimming took off 0 bases at V and 3 bases at J, with 8 bases between the two ends. The CDR3 totals 15 residues. CDR3 DNA sequence: TGTGCCAGTAGTATAGACGGCAGACCTAATGAAAAACTGTTTTTT. It translates to CASSIDGRPNEKLFF.

Only one count was recorded for this clone. The chain recombines TRBV5-4 with TRBJ2-2; 11 bases line up with TRBD1. CDR1 and CDR2 (germline): SGHNT, YYREEE (reference sequence). V shed 6 bases and J 7 bases; nucleotides not matched to a gene: 11. The CDR3 spans 16 residues. In nucleotides, the CDR3 is TGTGCCAGCAATCCCGGCGGACAGGGGGCCGACGGGGAGCTGTTTTTT. Protein sequence: CASNPGGQGADGELFF.

This clone was detected once. This sequence joins TRBV5-1 and TRBJ2-7; tentative D call: TRBD2 (6 bases). CDR3 length: 14 residues. V gave up 1 base and J gave up 6 bases, with 14 bases separating them. The germline gives CDR1 SGHRS, CDR2 YFSETQ. CDR3 DNA: TGCGCCAGCAGCTTGAGATGGCGGGAAAGCGAGCAGTACTTC. Translating gives CASSLRWRESEQYF.

The chain is built from TRBV10-1 and TRBJ2-3; 7 bases map to TRBD1. The V and J ends lost 5 bases and 2 bases, in that order; junction bases with no gene match: 10. This CDR3 has 16 residues. Germline loops: CDR1 WNHNN, CDR2 SYGVQD (reference sequence). CDR3 residues: CASSLRTGPVTDTQYF. The CDR3, as DNA: TGCGCCAGCAGTCTCAGGACAGGCCCCGTCACAGATACGCAGTATTTT.

The chain joins TRBV5-1 to TRBJ2-7, with D perhaps matching TRBD1 (5 bases). Trimming took 4 bases from V and 6 from J, leaving 17 bases between them. In germline, CDR1 is SGHRS, CDR2 YFSETQ. This CDR3 is 14 amino acids long. CDR3 region: CASSPGREYGEQYF. In nucleotides, the CDR3 is TGCGCCAGCAGCCCTGGCAGGGAATATGGCGAGCAGTACTTC.

This chain links TRBV2 with TRBJ1-2; TRBD1 agrees at 12 bases. The CDR3 totals 16 residues. In germline, CDR1 is SNHLY, CDR2 FYNNEI. V dropped 3 bases and J dropped 7; count of bases not matched to a gene: 9. CDR3 sequence (DNA): TGTGCCAGCAGTGAGCTGCGGGACAGGGGGCGAGGTGGCTACACCTTC. Translation gives CASSELRDRGRGGYTF.

J is TRBJ2-3 and V is TRBV19, with 8 bases matching TRBD2. The CDR3 runs 16 residues. Looked up from germline, CDR1 is LNHDA and CDR2 is SQIVND (reference sequence). Trimming cost V 3 bases and J 2 bases; bases outside gene matches: 7. CDR3 bases: TGTGCCAGTAGTATCTCCAGCGGGGGACACACAGATACGCAGTATTTT. It yields the protein CASSISSGGHTDTQYF.

The chain is built from TRBV30 and TRBJ1-1; the D gene is possibly TRBD1 (6 bases). Germline assignment: CDR1 GTSNPN and CDR2 SVGIG (reference sequence). The V and J ends lost 1 base and 0 bases respectively, with 9 bases between them. The CDR3 sequence is 14 residues long. Here the CDR3 DNA reads TGTGCCTGGAGTGCAGGGGCCCTGAACACTGAAGCTTTCTTT. Protein: CAWSAGALNTEAFF.

The sample holds one count of this clone. V and J are TRBV11-2 and TRBJ2-2; the D call may be TRBD1 or TRBD2 (5 bases each). Per germline, CDR1 SGHAT and CDR2 FQNNGV. The CDR3 length is 15 residues. V dropped 3 bases and J dropped 5 bases, with 13 bases sitting between them. The CDR3 nucleotides read TGTGCCAGCAGCTTCTTCCAGGGAGTGACCGGGGAGCTGTTTTTT. Its protein is CASSFFQGVTGELFF. The full variable domain, completed using reference TRBV11-2 and TRBJ2-2, is EAGVAQSPRYKIIEKRQSVAFWCNPISGHATLYWYQQILGQGPKLLIQFQNNGVVDDSQLPKDRFSAERLKGVDSTLKIQPAKLEDSAVYLCASSFFQGVTGELFFGEGSRLTVL.

The chain recombines TRBV5-8 with TRBJ2-2; 10 positions agree with TRBD2. V trimming: 0 bases; J trimming: 6 bases; junction bases outside the gene matches: 8. This CDR3 has 17 amino acids. Germline CDR1 SGHTS, CDR2 YDEGEE. CDR3 sequence reads: CASSLGAGGPGSGELFF. CDR3 bases: TGTGCCAGCAGCTTGGGAGCGGGAGGGCCTGGCTCCGGGGAGCTGTTTTTT.